This entry features one T cell receptor (beta chain) sequence. Other DNA sequences from this sample encode an identical CDR3 as well. The CDR3 totals 13 residues. V was trimmed by 5 bases and J by 0 bases, leaving 8 bases between them. Germline loops: CDR1 MDHEN, CDR2 SYDVKM. This sample was included in a study of blood T cell repertoires in COVID-19. Study-wide context: There were acute and convalescent COVID-19 samples, and they came from the United States, Italy and Spain.

In the study's own analysis: Reference gene primer amplification gave nucleated cell count estimates. Sequencing used immunoSEQ multiplex PCR; TCRdb keeps in-frame clones, though not all of them. The V and J calls and clone size are taken from that table; D and trimming were inferred from the DNA. The sample has tens of thousands of clones; around 80% are singletons. Input material: peripheral blood. V gene TRBV28 combines with J gene TRBJ2-7; no clear D. This TCR derives from a human donor in a cohort sampled during active COVID-19. CDR3 nucleotides: TGTGCCAGCAGTCCCCCTAGCTCCTACGAGCAGTACTTC. Translating gives CASSPPSSYEQYF.